A selection of T cell receptor beta chains follows, all from one sample in a study of control samples from healthy donors and cancer patients. Only in-frame clones appear in the TCRdb table, and some are missing; sequencing was by immunoSEQ multiplex PCR. This table has 140,000 or so clones, just under 95% appearing once. Material: PBMCs. The receptors stem from a man aged 55 to 70 with colorectal cancer. CDR3s include the opening cysteine and the closing phenylalanine or tryptophan. A D gene is named only where the DNA matches it firmly. Clone size is given for some rows only: seen once, a few or many times, or a class if the clone is expanded.

CDR3: CASSQDGIPYGYTF
DNA: TGCGCCAGCAGCCAAGATGGGATCCCCTATGGCTACACCTTC
size: -
D: -
J: TRBJ1-2
V: TRBV4-1

CDR3: CASNEAAGKLFF
DNA: TGTGCCAGCAACGAGGCCGCGGGAAAACTGTTTTTT
size: -
D: -
J: TRBJ1-4
V: TRBV2

CDR3: CASSQWTGGGPEAFF
DNA: TGTGCCAGCAGCCAATGGACAGGGGGAGGACCTGAAGCTTTCTTT
size: -
D: TRBD1
J: TRBJ1-1
V: TRBV3-1/TRBV3-2

CDR3: CASSSPDPFHGYTF
DNA: TGTGCCAGCAGTTCCCCGGACCCGTTCCATGGCTACACCTTC
size: -
D: -
J: TRBJ1-2
V: TRBV27

CDR3: CASSPLAGNTEAFF
DNA: TGCGCCAGCAGCCCCCTGGCCGGGAACACTGAAGCTTTCTTT
size: few
D: -
J: TRBJ1-1
V: TRBV10-2

CDR3: CASSFTRGGTGELFF
DNA: TGTGCCAGCAGCTTTACCAGGGGAGGAACCGGGGAGCTGTTTTTT
size: -
D: -
J: TRBJ2-2
V: TRBV7-2

CDR3: CASSQAGRRDTEAFF
DNA: TGCGCCAGCAGCCAAGCCGGGAGACGGGACACTGAAGCTTTCTTT
size: -
D: -
J: TRBJ1-1
V: TRBV4-1

CDR3: CASRPGQGSDTQYF
DNA: TGTGCCAGCAGACCGGGACAGGGATCAGATACGCAGTATTTT
size: -
D: TRBD1
J: TRBJ2-3
V: TRBV5-4

CDR3: CSVAEPGQGEETQYF
DNA: TGCAGCGTTGCCGAGCCGGGACAGGGCGAAGAGACCCAGTACTTC
size: once
D: TRBD1
J: TRBJ2-5
V: TRBV29-1

CDR3: CASRGLDNQPQHF
DNA: TGTGCCAGCAGAGGGCTCGACAATCAGCCCCAGCATTTT
size: -
D: -
J: TRBJ1-5
V: TRBV6-6

CDR3: CASSLWGVMGGQGRNQPQHF
DNA: TGTGCCAGCAGTTTATGGGGGGTTATGGGGGGACAGGGCAGGAATCAGCCCCAGCATTTT
size: once
D: TRBD1
J: TRBJ1-5
V: TRBV27

CDR3: CASSYGQGEYEQYF
DNA: TGTGCCAGCAGTTATGGTCAGGGGGAATACGAGCAGTACTTC
size: few
D: TRBD1
J: TRBJ2-7
V: TRBV6-5

CDR3: CASRGILAGGPETQYF
DNA: TGTGCCAGTAGAGGGATCCTAGCGGGGGGACCGGAGACCCAGTACTTC
size: -
D: TRBD2
J: TRBJ2-5
V: TRBV19

CDR3: CAASAREQYF
DNA: TGTGCCGCGAGCGCGAGGGAGCAGTACTTC
size: -
D: -
J: TRBJ2-7
V: TRBV6-5

CDR3: CASSPTSGGETQYF
DNA: TGTGCCAGCAGCCCTACTAGCGGGGGGGAGACCCAGTACTTC
size: -
D: TRBD2
J: TRBJ2-5
V: TRBV3-1/TRBV3-2

CDR3: CASSLSPGWEQYF
DNA: TGTGCCAGCAGCTTATCCCCAGGGTGGGAGCAGTACTTC
size: -
D: -
J: TRBJ2-7
V: TRBV11-2

CDR3: CASSPIPGAKNTEAFF
DNA: TGTGCCAGCAGTCCCATCCCTGGGGCGAAGAACACTGAAGCTTTCTTT
size: -
D: -
J: TRBJ1-1
V: TRBV27

CDR3: CASSLGTSGGAYPYNEQFF
DNA: TGCGCCAGCAGCTTGGGTACTAGCGGGGGGGCCTATCCCTACAATGAGCAGTTCTTC
size: -
D: TRBD2
J: TRBJ2-1
V: TRBV5-1

CDR3: CASTYSGTGNEKLFF
DNA: TGTGCCAGCACCTATTCCGGGACAGGGAACGAAAAACTGTTTTTT
size: -
D: TRBD1
J: TRBJ1-4
V: TRBV3-1/TRBV3-2

CDR3: CASSYRGLGKDEQYF
DNA: TGTGCCAGTAGTTACAGGGGTCTGGGTAAGGACGAGCAGTACTTC
size: -
D: TRBD1
J: TRBJ2-7
V: TRBV19

CDR3: CASRGTANYGYTF
DNA: TGTGCCAGCAGAGGGACGGCTAACTATGGCTACACCTTC
size: -
D: -
J: TRBJ1-2
V: TRBV6-5

CDR3: CASSSTTTSGSGELFF
DNA: TGCGCCAGCAGCTCGACTACCACGAGCGGGTCGGGGGAGCTGTTTTTT
size: -
D: -
J: TRBJ2-2
V: TRBV5-1

CDR3: CASIKRGTNTEAFF
DNA: TGTGCCAGCATCAAGCGGGGAACGAACACTGAAGCTTTCTTT
size: -
D: -
J: TRBJ1-1
V: TRBV5-6

CDR3: CASSGGNNYGYTF
DNA: TGTGCCAGTAGTGGGGGCAATAACTATGGCTACACCTTC
size: once
D: -
J: TRBJ1-2
V: TRBV19

CDR3: CASSPGRQSSGNTIYF
DNA: TGTGCCAGCAGCCCCGGCCGGCAGAGCTCTGGAAACACCATATATTTT
size: -
D: -
J: TRBJ1-3
V: TRBV7-9

CDR3: CASSLQGNTGELFF
DNA: TGTGCCAGCAGCTTGCAGGGGAACACCGGGGAGCTGTTTTTT
size: -
D: -
J: TRBJ2-2
V: TRBV5-4

CDR3: CASSIPGGGYTF
DNA: TGTGCCAGTAGTATCCCAGGAGGTGGCTACACCTTC
size: once
D: -
J: TRBJ1-2
V: TRBV19

CDR3: CASSVREGNTIYF
DNA: TGTGCCAGCAGCGTAAGAGAGGGCAACACCATATATTTT
size: -
D: -
J: TRBJ1-3
V: TRBV9

CDR3: CASSGVQETQYF
DNA: TGTGCCAGCAGCGGGGTGCAGGAGACCCAGTACTTC
size: -
D: -
J: TRBJ2-5
V: TRBV9

CDR3: CASSQAGLAGREQFF
DNA: TGCGCCAGCAGCCAAGCAGGACTAGCGGGGAGGGAGCAGTTCTTC
size: -
D: TRBD2
J: TRBJ2-1
V: TRBV4-1

CDR3: CASTDSQGSPYEQYF
DNA: TGTGCCAGTACCGATTCTCAGGGATCTCCCTACGAGCAGTACTTC
size: -
D: -
J: TRBJ2-7
V: TRBV19

CDR3: CAIEGSAGNTIYF
DNA: TGTGCCATTGAGGGGTCAGCTGGAAACACCATATATTTT
size: -
D: -
J: TRBJ1-3
V: TRBV10-3